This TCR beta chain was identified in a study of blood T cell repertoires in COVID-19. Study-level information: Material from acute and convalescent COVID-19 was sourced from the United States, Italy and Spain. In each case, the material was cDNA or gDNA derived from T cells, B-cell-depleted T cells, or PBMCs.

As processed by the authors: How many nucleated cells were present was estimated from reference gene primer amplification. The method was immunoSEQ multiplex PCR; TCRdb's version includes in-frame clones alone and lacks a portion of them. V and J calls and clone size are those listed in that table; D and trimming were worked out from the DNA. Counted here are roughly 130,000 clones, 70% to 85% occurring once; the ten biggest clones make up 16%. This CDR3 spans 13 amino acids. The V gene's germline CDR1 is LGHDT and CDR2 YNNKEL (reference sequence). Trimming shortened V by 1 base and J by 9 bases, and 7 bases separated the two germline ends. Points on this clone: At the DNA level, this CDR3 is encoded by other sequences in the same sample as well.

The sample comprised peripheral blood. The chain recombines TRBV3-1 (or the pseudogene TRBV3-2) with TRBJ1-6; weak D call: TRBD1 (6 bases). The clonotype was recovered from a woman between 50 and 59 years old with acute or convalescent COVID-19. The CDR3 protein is CASSQVQGSPLHF. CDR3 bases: TGTGCCAGCAGCCAAGTACAGGGTTCACCCCTCCACTTT.